This TCR beta chain stems from a study of cytotoxic CD8 clonotypes in ibrutinib-treated CLL. Study-wide context: Response samples came after a median about 13 months of treatment, range 6 to 36.

Germline assignment: CDR1 SQVTM and CDR2 ANQGSEA. This CDR3 comprises 11 residues. Worth noting for this clone: Its antigen is not identified.

General study points: Baseline clonality, higher than in age-matched healthy donors, tracked circulating CD8+ T-cell counts. Clonality grew at ibrutinib response; at progression, it decreased back toward baseline.

Produced via immunoSEQ multiplex PCR; TCRdb's table is partial and in-frame only. This sample has 300,000 to 350,000 clones, with 70% to 80% found just once. The chain is built from TRBV29-1 and TRBJ2-5; D is unresolved. TRBJ2-7 matches the DNA end more closely, so the J call is doubtful. Material: PBMCs, obtained before ibrutinib treatment. The receptor's source is a human donor with chronic lymphocytic leukemia. The CDR3, as DNA: TGCAGCGTTGCCGCAAGCTACGAGCAGTACTTC. It codes for CSVAASYEQYF.